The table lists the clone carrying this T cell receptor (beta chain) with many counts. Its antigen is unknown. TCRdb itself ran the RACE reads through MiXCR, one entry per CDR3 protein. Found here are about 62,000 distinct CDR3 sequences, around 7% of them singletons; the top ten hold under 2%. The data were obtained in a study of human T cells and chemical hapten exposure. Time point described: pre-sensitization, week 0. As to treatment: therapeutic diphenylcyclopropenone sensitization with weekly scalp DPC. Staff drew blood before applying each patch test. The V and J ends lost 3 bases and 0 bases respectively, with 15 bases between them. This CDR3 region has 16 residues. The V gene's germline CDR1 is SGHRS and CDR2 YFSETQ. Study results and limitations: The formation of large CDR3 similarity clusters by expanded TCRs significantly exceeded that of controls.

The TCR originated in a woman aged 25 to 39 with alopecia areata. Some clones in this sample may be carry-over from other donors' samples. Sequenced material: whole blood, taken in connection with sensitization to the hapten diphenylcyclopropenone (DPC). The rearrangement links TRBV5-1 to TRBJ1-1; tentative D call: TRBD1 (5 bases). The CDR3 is CASSWGTGSMNTEAFF. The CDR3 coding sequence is TGCGCCAGCAGCTGGGGTACAGGATCCATGAACACTGAAGCTTTCTTT.